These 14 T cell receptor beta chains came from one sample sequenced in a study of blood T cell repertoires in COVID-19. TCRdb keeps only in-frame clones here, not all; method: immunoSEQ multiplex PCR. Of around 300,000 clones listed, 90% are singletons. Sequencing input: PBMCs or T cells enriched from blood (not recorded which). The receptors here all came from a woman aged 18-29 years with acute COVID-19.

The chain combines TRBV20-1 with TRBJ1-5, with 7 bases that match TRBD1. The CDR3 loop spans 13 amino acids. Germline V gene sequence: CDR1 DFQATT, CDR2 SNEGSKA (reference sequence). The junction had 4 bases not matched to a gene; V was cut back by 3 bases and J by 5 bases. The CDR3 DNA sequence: TGCAGTGCTAGTTCCACAGGGGATCAGCCCCAGCATTTT. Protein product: CSASSTGDQPQHF.

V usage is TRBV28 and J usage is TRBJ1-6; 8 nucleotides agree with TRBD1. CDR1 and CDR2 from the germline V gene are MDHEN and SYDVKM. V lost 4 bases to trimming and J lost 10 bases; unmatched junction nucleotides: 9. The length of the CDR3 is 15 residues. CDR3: CASSSGQGEQSPLHF. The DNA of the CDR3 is TGTGCCAGCAGTTCCGGACAGGGAGAACAATCACCCCTCCACTTT.

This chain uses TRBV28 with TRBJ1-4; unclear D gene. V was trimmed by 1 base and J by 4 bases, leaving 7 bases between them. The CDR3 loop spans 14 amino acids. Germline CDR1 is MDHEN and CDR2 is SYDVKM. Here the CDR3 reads CASSLSVINEKLFF. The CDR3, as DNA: TGTGCCAGCAGTTTATCGGTAATTAATGAAAAACTGTTTTTT.

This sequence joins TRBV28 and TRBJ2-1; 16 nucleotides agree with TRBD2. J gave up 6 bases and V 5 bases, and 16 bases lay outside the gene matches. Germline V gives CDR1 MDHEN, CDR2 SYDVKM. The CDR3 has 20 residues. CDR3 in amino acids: CASSTPDPGTSGRAANEQFF. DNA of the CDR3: TGTGCCAGCAGTACCCCGGACCCCGGGACTAGCGGGAGGGCCGCCAATGAGCAGTTCTTC.

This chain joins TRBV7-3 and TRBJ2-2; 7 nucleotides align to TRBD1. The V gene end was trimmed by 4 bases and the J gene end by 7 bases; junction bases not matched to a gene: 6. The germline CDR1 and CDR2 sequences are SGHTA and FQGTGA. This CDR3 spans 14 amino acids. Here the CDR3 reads CASSSDRDYGELFF. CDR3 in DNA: TGTGCCAGCAGCTCTGACAGGGATTACGGGGAGCTGTTTTTT.

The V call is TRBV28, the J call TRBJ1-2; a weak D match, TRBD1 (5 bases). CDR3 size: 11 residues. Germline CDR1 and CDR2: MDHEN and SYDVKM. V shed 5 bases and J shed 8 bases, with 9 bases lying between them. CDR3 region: CASSGGVGYTF. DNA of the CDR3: TGTGCCAGCAGTGGGGGGGTAGGCTACACCTTC.

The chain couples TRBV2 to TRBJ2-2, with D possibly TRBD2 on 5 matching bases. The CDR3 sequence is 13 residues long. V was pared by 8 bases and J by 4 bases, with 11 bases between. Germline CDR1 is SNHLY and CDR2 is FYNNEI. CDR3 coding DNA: TGTGCCAGCCATACTAGATCCACCGGGGAGCTGTTTTTT. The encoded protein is CASHTRSTGELFF.

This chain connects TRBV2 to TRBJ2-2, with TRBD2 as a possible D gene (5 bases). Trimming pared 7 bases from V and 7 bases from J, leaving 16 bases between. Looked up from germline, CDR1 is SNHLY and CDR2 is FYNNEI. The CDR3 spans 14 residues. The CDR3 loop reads CASMGNSDHGELFF. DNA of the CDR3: TGTGCCAGCATGGGGAATAGCGATCACGGGGAGCTGTTTTTT.

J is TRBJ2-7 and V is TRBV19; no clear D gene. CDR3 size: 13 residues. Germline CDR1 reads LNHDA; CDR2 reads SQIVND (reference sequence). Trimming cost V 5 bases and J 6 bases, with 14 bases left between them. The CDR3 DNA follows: TGTGCCAGTAGTTCAGGTATTTTGGGCGAGCAGTACTTC. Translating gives CASSSGILGEQYF.

The CDR3 sequence: CASSLSRDRAPEAFF. In DNA, the CDR3 is TGTGCCAGCAGTCTCTCCCGGGACAGGGCCCCTGAAGCTTTCTTT. The V call is TRBV27, the J call TRBJ1-1; 9 bases fit TRBD1. With 5 bases clipped from V and 6 bases from J, the junction kept 10 bases outside the gene matches. In germline, CDR1 is MNHEY, CDR2 SMNVEV (reference sequence). This CDR3 region has 15 residues.

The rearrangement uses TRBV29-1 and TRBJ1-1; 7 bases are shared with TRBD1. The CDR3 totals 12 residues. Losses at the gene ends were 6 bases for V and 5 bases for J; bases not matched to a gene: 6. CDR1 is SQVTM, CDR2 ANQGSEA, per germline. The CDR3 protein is CSVVRQGTEAFF. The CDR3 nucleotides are TGCAGCGTCGTTAGACAGGGAACTGAAGCTTTCTTT.

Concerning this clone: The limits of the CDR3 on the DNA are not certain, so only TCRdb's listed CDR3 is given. The CDR3 sequence is CASSKGTGWEVGFGNTIYF. This rearrangement joins TRBV21-1 to TRBJ1-3. TRBV21-1 corresponds to a pseudogene. Inclusive of both ends, the CDR3 amounts to 19 amino acids.

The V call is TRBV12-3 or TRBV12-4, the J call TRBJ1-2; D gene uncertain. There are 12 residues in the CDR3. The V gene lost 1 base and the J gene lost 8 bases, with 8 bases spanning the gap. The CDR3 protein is CASSLGRIGYTF. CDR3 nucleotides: TGTGCCAGCAGTTTAGGGAGGATCGGCTACACCTTC.

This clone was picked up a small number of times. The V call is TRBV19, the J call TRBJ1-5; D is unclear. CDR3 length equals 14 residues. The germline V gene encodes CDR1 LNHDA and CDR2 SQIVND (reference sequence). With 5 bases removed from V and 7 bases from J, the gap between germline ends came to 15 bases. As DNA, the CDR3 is TGTGCCAGTAGTCGGGAAGGGTCAAGACAGCCCCAGCATTTT. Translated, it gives CASSREGSRQPQHF.